This is a list of T cell receptor beta chains from one sample in a study of shared clonotypes between healthy human individuals. TCRdb's table, derived via immunoSEQ multiplex PCR, lists solely in-frame clones and lacks some. The data show hundreds of thousands of clones, about 92% seen once. The sample comprised naive CD8+ T cells sorted from blood. These receptors all come from a man younger than 45 in good health. CDR3s include the opening cysteine and the closing phenylalanine or tryptophan. D genes are given only for firm matches. Clone sizes are given selectively: once, few, many, or a class where the clone is expanded.

D gene,J gene,clone size,V gene,CDR3 DNA,CDR3 protein
-,TRBJ2-5,-,TRBV21-1,TGTGCCAGCAGCATACTAGCGGGAGGGCAAGAGACCCAGTACTTC,CASSILAGGQETQYF
-,TRBJ2-7,-,TRBV7-9,TGTGCCAGCTGTGACAAGGGAACCGAGCAGTACTTC,CASCDKGTEQYF
TRBD1,TRBJ2-3,-,TRBV19,TGTGCCAGTAGGGACAGGGTCGGTACGCCAGATACGCAGTATTTT,CASRDRVGTPDTQYF
TRBD2,TRBJ2-7,-,TRBV5-4,TGTGCCAGCAGCTTTGAATTGGGGACTAGCATCGACGAGCAGTACTTC,CASSFELGTSIDEQYF
TRBD2,TRBJ2-1,once,TRBV7-8,TGTGCCAGCAGCTTAGGTGTTAGCGGGGGGTACAATGAGCAGTTCTTC,CASSLGVSGGYNEQFF
-,TRBJ2-7,-,TRBV6-6,TGTGCCAGCAGTCCTTATCTAGAGACCTACGAGCAGTACTTC,CASSPYLETYEQYF
-,TRBJ2-1,-,TRBV11-2,TGTGCCAGCAGCTTATGGACGGAAACCTACAATGAGCAGTTCTTC,CASSLWTETYNEQFF
TRBD2,TRBJ2-1,-,TRBV10-3,TGTGCCATCAGGGCTTCCGGGACTAGCGGGACCGTTTACAATGAGCAGTTCTTC,CAIRASGTSGTVYNEQFF
TRBD1,TRBJ2-7,-,TRBV7-6,TGTGCCAGCAGCTCCGGGACAGGAGGCTACGAGCAGTACTTC,CASSSGTGGYEQYF
-,TRBJ2-2,-,TRBV28,TGTGCCAGCAGACCCAGAGGGGGAACCGGGGAGCTGTTTTTT,CASRPRGGTGELFF
TRBD1,TRBJ1-1,few,TRBV4-1,TGCGCCAGCAGCCGCGGGACAGGGGCTGAAGCTTTCTTT,CASSRGTGAEAFF
-,TRBJ1-5,-,TRBV15,TGTGCCACCAGCAGAGTCCCTAACCCTTTAGCCCTGGAGCACAAGCCCCAGCATTTT,CATSRVPNPLALEHKPQHF
-,TRBJ2-3,-,TRBV19,TGTGCCAGTAGTCCCCAGGGCCAGGGAAGGCGCACAGATACGCAGTATTTT,CASSPQGQGRRTDTQYF
TRBD1,TRBJ2-1,-,TRBV7-9,TGTGCCAGCAGCTCCCCGGACAGGGGGAGGCCTGAGCAGTTCTTC,CASSSPDRGRPEQFF
TRBD2,TRBJ2-1,-,TRBV6-1,TGTGCCAGCAGTGAATGGGCGGGAGGGCCGGATGAGCAGTTCTTC,CASSEWAGGPDEQFF
-,TRBJ2-7,-,TRBV14,TGTGCCAGCAGCCAAGATCGCCAACCTATCAGCCACGAGCAGTACTTC,CASSQDRQPISHEQYF
TRBD2,TRBJ2-1,once,TRBV7-2,TGTGCCAGCAGCCCTAGCGGGGGCTCCTACAATGAGCAGTTCTTC,CASSPSGGSYNEQFF
-,TRBJ2-2,-,TRBV7-9,TGTGCCAGCAGCTTTCATTCGGGAGTTCACACCGGGGAGCTGTTTTTT,CASSFHSGVHTGELFF
TRBD2,TRBJ2-1,-,TRBV7-2,TGTGCCAGCAGCTTCCACCTAGCGGGAGTTTCCAATGAGCAGTTCTTC,CASSFHLAGVSNEQFF
-,TRBJ2-1,-,TRBV5-8,TGTGCCAGCAGCGGGGCGGACTACAATGAGCAGTTCTTC,CASSGADYNEQFF
TRBD2,TRBJ2-7,few,TRBV7-6,TGTGCCAGCAGTCAAACTAGCGGGGGTAACGAGCAGTACTTC,CASSQTSGGNEQYF
TRBD1,TRBJ2-7,-,TRBV5-1,TGCGCCAGCAGCTACGGGACAGGGGGCTTCGACGAGCAGTACTTC,CASSYGTGGFDEQYF
-,TRBJ2-6,-,TRBV18,TGTGCCAGCTCACCACCGAGGGGTTATGGGGCCAACGTCCTGACTTTC,CASSPPRGYGANVLTF
-,TRBJ2-3,-,TRBV10-1,TGCGCCAGCAGTGAGTCGGCGGGGATAGATACGCAGTATTTT,CASSESAGIDTQYF
TRBD2,TRBJ2-1,-,TRBV7-9,TGTGCCAGCATCCCCGCGGGGACTAGCGGATTAGTCCTACAATATGAGCAGTTCTTC,CASIPAGTSGLVLQYEQFF
-,TRBJ1-5,-,TRBV27,TGTGCCAGCAGTTTATCGTTTGGGGGGTTTGTTCAGCCCCAGCATTTT,CASSLSFGGFVQPQHF
-,TRBJ1-5,few,TRBV27,TGTGCCAGCAGCCCTTATTTCGGGGAGCAGCCCCAGCATTTT,CASSPYFGEQPQHF
-,TRBJ2-3,-,TRBV9,TGTGCCAGCAGCGTATCACGTAGCACAGATACGCAGTATTTT,CASSVSRSTDTQYF
-,TRBJ2-3,-,TRBV9,TGTGCCAGCAGCGTTCTGAGCACAGATACGCAGTATTTT,CASSVLSTDTQYF
-,TRBJ1-2,-,TRBV29-1,TGCAGCGTTGAAGCGGGGGGGATTGATGGCTACACCTTC,CSVEAGGIDGYTF
-,TRBJ1-2,few,TRBV28,TGTGCCAGCAGTTTATTGGGTCGGGGCTACACCTTC,CASSLLGRGYTF
-,TRBJ2-1,-,TRBV28,TGTGCCAGCAGTCTGCGACCTTGGCGGCGAACCTACAATGAGCAGTTCTTC,CASSLRPWRRTYNEQFF
-,TRBJ2-5,-,TRBV6-1,TGTGCCAGCAGTGAATCGGTTTGGAAAGAGACCCAGTACTTC,CASSESVWKETQYF
-,TRBJ2-1,-,TRBV29-1,TGCAGCGTGCCCTCTCGGGGCCTTAATGAGCAGTTCTTC,CSVPSRGLNEQFF
-,TRBJ1-1,-,TRBV11-2,TGTGCCAGCAGCTTACCGAGGGATACTGAAGCTTTCTTT,CASSLPRDTEAFF
-,TRBJ1-1,few,TRBV7-9,TGTGCCAGCAGCTTCGAGGGAACTGAAGCTTTCTTT,CASSFEGTEAFF
TRBD1,TRBJ1-2,-,TRBV7-9,TGTGCCATACTTGGACAGGGGACAAACTATGGCTACACCTTC,CAILGQGTNYGYTF
-,TRBJ2-7,-,TRBV9,TGTGCCAGCAGCGTAGACGGGGGTGTCTACGAGCAGTACTTC,CASSVDGGVYEQYF
TRBD2,TRBJ2-1,-,TRBV10-2,TGCGCCAGCAAGGCGGGAGGGTTTAATGAGCAGTTCTTC,CASKAGGFNEQFF
-,TRBJ1-5,many,TRBV7-9,TGTGCCAGCAGCTTAGGCAATCAGCCCCAGCATTTT,CASSLGNQPQHF
-,TRBJ2-3,-,TRBV27,TGTGCCAGCAGGCGGGGTTGGGCAGATACGCAGTATTTT,CASRRGWADTQYF
-,TRBJ1-1,-,TRBV27,TGTGCCAGCAGTCTGGGCCACCCGAACACTGAAGCTTTCTTT,CASSLGHPNTEAFF
TRBD1,TRBJ2-1,-,TRBV6-5,TGTGCCAGCACCAAGACAGGGACCTACAATGAGCAGTTCTTC,CASTKTGTYNEQFF
-,TRBJ2-7,-,TRBV27,TGTGCCAGCAGTTTAAGTCGGACGGCGGACGAGCAGTACTTC,CASSLSRTADEQYF
-,TRBJ2-7,-,TRBV27,TGTGCCAGCAGTCTCACGGAGGCAGCCGAGCAGTACTTC,CASSLTEAAEQYF
TRBD1,TRBJ1-2,-,TRBV28,TGTGCCAGCAGTGCACTTCGGACAGGGGGCAACTATGGCTACACCTTC,CASSALRTGGNYGYTF
-,TRBJ2-3,-,TRBV5-1,TGCGCCAGCAGCTTGTTTCCGATTCTGAGAGCAGATACGCAGTATTTT,CASSLFPILRADTQYF
TRBD1,TRBJ2-7,-,TRBV19,TGTGCCAGTAGTCCAGAGACAGGGTACTCCTACGAGCAGTACTTC,CASSPETGYSYEQYF
-,TRBJ1-1,-,TRBV27,TGTGCCAGCAGTTTATGGGGTCCTGGGGATATCATGAACACTGAAGCTTTCTTT,CASSLWGPGDIMNTEAFF
-,TRBJ1-5,-,TRBV4-2,TGTGCCAGCAGCTCTGGAAAGGGATATCAGCCCCAGCATTTT,CASSSGKGYQPQHF
-,TRBJ2-1,-,TRBV29-1,TGCAGCGTTGTGGGGGTAATCGTACAGGGAGGAGCCTACAATGAGCAGTTCTTC,CSVVGVIVQGGAYNEQFF
-,TRBJ2-1,-,TRBV19,TGTGCCAGTAGGGGACTCCAGGGAGACCACAATGAGCAGTTCTTC,CASRGLQGDHNEQFF
-,TRBJ2-2,-,TRBV13,TGTGCCAGCAGTCCCAGGGACACCGGGGAGCTGTTTTTT,CASSPRDTGELFF
TRBD1,TRBJ2-3,-,TRBV28,TGTGCCAGCGGGGGTGGACAGGGCCGCACAGATACGCAGTATTTT,CASGGGQGRTDTQYF
-,TRBJ2-6,-,TRBV9,TGTGCCAGCAGCGTCGGTTTCTCTGGGGCCAACGTCCTGACTTTC,CASSVGFSGANVLTF
TRBD1,TRBJ2-1,-,TRBV2,TGTGCCAGCAGGGGGACAGTCCATGAGCAGTTCTTC,CASRGTVHEQFF
-,TRBJ2-1,-,TRBV7-9,TGTGCCAGCAGCCGCGGGGCGCGGCCGATCAATGAGCAGTTCTTC,CASSRGARPINEQFF